A selection of T cell receptor beta chains follows, all from one sample in a study of blood T cell repertoires in COVID-19. Profiled with immunoSEQ multiplex PCR; TCRdb holds only in-frame clones, not every one. The sample records around 300,000 clones, more than 75% being singletons. The sequenced sample consisted of PBMCs or T cells enriched from blood (not recorded which). These receptors were obtained from a woman between 18 and 30 years old who had recovered from COVID-19. Each CDR3 is given with its conserved first and last residue. The D gene is left open where the match is weak. Rows may omit the clone size; those that give it use once, few, many or a size class.

-	TRBV7-2	TRBJ2-7	TRBD1	TGTGCCAGCAGCTTTGGGACAGGGGTTTACGAGCAGTACTTC	CASSFGTGVYEQYF
-	TRBV7-9	TRBJ2-3	TRBD2	TGTGCCAGCAGCCTACTAGCGACTAGCACAGATACGCAGTATTTT	CASSLLATSTDTQYF
many	TRBV3-1/TRBV3-2	TRBJ2-2	TRBD2	TGTGCCAGCAGCCGGGGACTAGCGGAGAACACCGGGGAGCTGTTTTTT	CASSRGLAENTGELFF
-	TRBV3-1/TRBV3-2	TRBJ2-3	TRBD2	TGTGCCAGCACCCTGGCACTAGCGGGAGGGAATACGCAGTATTTT	CASTLALAGGNTQYF
-	TRBV5-1	TRBJ2-6	-	TGCGCCAGCAGCACCTTAGGGGAGGCCAACGTCCTGACTTTC	CASSTLGEANVLTF
-	TRBV10-3	TRBJ1-1	-	TGTGCCATCAGTGTTAAGGGGAGGGAGTACACTGAAGCTTTCTTT	CAISVKGREYTEAFF
-	TRBV4-3	TRBJ1-2	TRBD1	TGCGCCAGCAGCCAAGAAGGCCCAAGCGGACAGGGGAGCTATGGCTACACCTTC	CASSQEGPSGQGSYGYTF
few	TRBV7-9	TRBJ2-3	-	TGTGCCAGCAGCTTAGGTCAGGCCACAGATACGCAGTATTTT	CASSLGQATDTQYF
-	TRBV7-3	TRBJ2-3	TRBD2	TGTGCCAGCAGCCCGGGACTAGCGGGCGCGGATACGCAGTATTTT	CASSPGLAGADTQYF
-	TRBV9	TRBJ2-5	TRBD2	TGTGCCAGCAGCGTATCCGGGGGGGCCGGAGAGACCCAGTACTTC	CASSVSGGAGETQYF
-	TRBV7-9	TRBJ2-1	-	TGTGCCAGCAGCTATTGGGGGAGGTACAATGAGCAGTTCTTC	CASSYWGRYNEQFF
-	TRBV4-1	TRBJ2-1	-	TGCGCCAGCAGCCAAGTACGCCCAGAGGCAGATGAGCAGTTCTTC	CASSQVRPEADEQFF
-	TRBV27	TRBJ2-1	TRBD2	TGTGCCAGCAGTTTAGCACTAGCGGGAGTGGGTGAGCAGTTCTTC	CASSLALAGVGEQFF
-	TRBV7-2	TRBJ2-1	TRBD2	TGTGCCAGCAGCGGGTACCTAGCGGCGGCTGAGCAGTTCTTC	CASSGYLAAAEQFF
-	TRBV23-1	TRBJ2-7	-	TGCGCCAGCAGTCAATCTCGCGGAAGCTCCTACGAGCAGTACTTC	CASSQSRGSSYEQYF
-	TRBV5-1	TRBJ1-3	-	TGCGCCAGCAGCTTAGGACAGTTAAGCTCTGGAAACACCATATATTTT	CASSLGQLSSGNTIYF
once	TRBV27	TRBJ2-1	-	TGTGCCAGCAGGAGCGTTCCATACGATGAGCAGTTCTTC	CASRSVPYDEQFF
-	TRBV6-5	TRBJ2-5	TRBD2	TGTGCCAGCAGGCTTGAGGCGGGGGTAGAGACCCAGTACTTC	CASRLEAGVETQYF
-	TRBV11-2	TRBJ2-1	TRBD2	TGTGCCAGCCACCGGGGACTAGCCTCCTACAATGAGCAGTTCTTC	CASHRGLASYNEQFF
-	TRBV27	TRBJ2-1	-	TGTGCCAGCAGCTCCGGGGTGGGCGGTTGGAATGAGCAGTTCTTC	CASSSGVGGWNEQFF
-	TRBV5-4	TRBJ2-3	TRBD2	TGTGCCAGCAGCCAACTAGCGGCGAAACCGCCTACTAGCACAGATACGCAGTATTTT	CASSQLAAKPPTSTDTQYF
-	TRBV2	TRBJ2-3	TRBD2	TGTGCCAGCAGTGACTCCGTAGCGGGGGGCACAGATACGCAGTATTTT	CASSDSVAGGTDTQYF
-	TRBV2	TRBJ2-1	-	TGTGCCAGCAGTGAAGGGAGGCAGTCGTTCTACTACAATGAGCAGTTCTTC	CASSEGRQSFYYNEQFF
-	TRBV4-1	TRBJ1-6	-	TGCGCCAGCAGCCAAGTACCCACAGTAGATTCACCCCTCCACTTT	CASSQVPTVDSPLHF
-	TRBV5-6	TRBJ1-2	TRBD1	TGTGCCAGCAGTCTCGACAGGGGTGGCTACACCTTC	CASSLDRGGYTF
once	TRBV7-8	TRBJ2-3	-	TGTGCCAGCAGCTTAGTGGCGGGGCGTAGCACAGATACGCAGTATTTT	CASSLVAGRSTDTQYF
-	TRBV3-1/TRBV3-2	TRBJ2-5	TRBD1	TGTGCCAGCAGCCAGAGGACAGGGGGCGGCGAGACCCAGTACTTC	CASSQRTGGGETQYF
-	TRBV5-1	TRBJ2-5	-	TGCGCCAGCAGCTCTACTAGCTCCCAAGAGACCCAGTACTTC	CASSSTSSQETQYF
-	TRBV2	TRBJ1-2	TRBD1	TGTGCCAGCAGTCGGGACAGGGGTGACTATGGCTACACCTTC	CASSRDRGDYGYTF
-	TRBV27	TRBJ2-7	TRBD1	TGTGCCAGCAGTTTCACCGGACAGGCTTCCTACGAGCAGTACTTC	CASSFTGQASYEQYF
-	TRBV4-2	TRBJ2-7	TRBD2	TGTGCCAGCAGCCAAGAGGCGGCGGGAGCCACCTACGAGCAGTACTTC	CASSQEAAGATYEQYF
-	TRBV10-3	TRBJ2-7	TRBD2	TGTGCCTCCCGGACTAGCTGGGAGCAGTACTTC	CASRTSWEQYF
-	TRBV9	TRBJ2-3	TRBD1	TGTGCCAGCAGCGTAGTAGAGGGGGCGGTGGCAGATACGCAGTATTTT	CASSVVEGAVADTQYF
-	TRBV7-2	TRBJ2-7	-	TGTGCCAGCAGCGAGACGGGATCTTCGAGCTCCTACGAGCAGTACTTC	CASSETGSSSSYEQYF
-	TRBV19	TRBJ2-7	TRBD1	TGTGCCAGTAGTCCAACAGGGGGACCCTACGAGCAGTACTTC	CASSPTGGPYEQYF
-	TRBV4-1	TRBJ1-4	-	TGCGCCAGCAGCCCCAACGGGGAAATAGGTGAAAAACTGTTTTTT	CASSPNGEIGEKLFF
-	TRBV30	TRBJ2-2	TRBD2	TGTGCCTGGAGTGCGAGAAGTAGCGGGAGTGGCGGGGAGCTGTTTTTT	CAWSARSSGSGGELFF
few	TRBV19	TRBJ1-6	-	TGTGCCAGTAGTCTGCAGGGGTCATCACCCCTCCACTTT	CASSLQGSSPLHF
-	TRBV11-2	TRBJ2-5	-	TGTGCCAGCAGCCCGCAACAGGGCCCCCAAGAGACCCAGTACTTC	CASSPQQGPQETQYF
-	TRBV7-2	TRBJ1-5	-	TGTGCCAGCAGCTTATTTTCCCCGGGGGGCAGCCGGGGACAGCCCCAGCATTTT	CASSLFSPGGSRGQPQHF
-	TRBV27	TRBJ1-2	-	TGTGCCAGCAGTTTACGGGGGTCGAACTATGGCTACACCTTC	CASSLRGSNYGYTF
-	TRBV2	TRBJ2-2	TRBD2	TGTGCCAGCAGTGACCCCCTAGCGGGGTCCACCGGGGAGCTGTTTTTT	CASSDPLAGSTGELFF
-	TRBV4-1	TRBJ1-1	-	TGCGCCAGCAGCCAACCCCGACAGAACACTGAAGCTTTCTTT	CASSQPRQNTEAFF
-	TRBV30	TRBJ2-7	TRBD2	TGTGCCTGGAGTGTACTAGCGGGAGACTACGAGCAGTACTTC	CAWSVLAGDYEQYF
-	TRBV27	TRBJ1-2	-	TGTGCCAGTAGAGGGGGTCACGGCTACACCTTC	CASRGGHGYTF
-	TRBV15	TRBJ2-3	-	TGTGCCACCAGCAGTGCAATAGCGGTAGACTTGGATACGCAGTATTTT	CATSSAIAVDLDTQYF
few	TRBV2	TRBJ2-1	TRBD1	TGTGCCAGCAGTCAGGGGGAAATCTACAATGAGCAGTTCTTC	CASSQGEIYNEQFF
-	TRBV12-3/TRBV12-4	TRBJ2-2	-	TGTGCCAGCAGTTCCGTCACCGGGGAGCTGTTTTTT	CASSSVTGELFF
-	TRBV5-5	TRBJ1-4	TRBD1	TGTGCCAGCAGTTCCCCGGGACAGGGCGATGAAAAACTGTTTTTT	CASSSPGQGDEKLFF
-	TRBV29-1	TRBJ1-2	-	TGCAGCGTTGAAGTGGAAGCGGGCTATGGCTACACCTTC	CSVEVEAGYGYTF
once	TRBV19	TRBJ2-7	TRBD1	TGTGCCAGTAGTTCCCGGGGCAGGGGGACGTACGAGCAGTACTTC	CASSSRGRGTYEQYF
-	TRBV9	TRBJ1-1	TRBD1	TGTGCCAGCAGCGTAGGACAGGGAACCGGAAAAATCAGTGAAGCTTTCTTT	CASSVGQGTGKISEAFF
-	TRBV5-4	TRBJ2-1	-	TGTGCCAGCAGCTTGGCAGGGGGAGGTATCAATGAGCAGTTCTTC	CASSLAGGGINEQFF
-	TRBV9	TRBJ2-5	-	TGTGCCAGCACCTCGTCGGGGGGCTTGGAGACCCAGTACTTC	CASTSSGGLETQYF
-	TRBV3-1/TRBV3-2	TRBJ1-1	-	TGTGCCAGCAGCCGAGTAATGAACACTGAAGCTTTCTTT	CASSRVMNTEAFF
-	TRBV10-3	TRBJ1-4	TRBD1	TGTGCCATCAGTGATGGGACAGGGGGCTCTGAAAAACTGTTTTTT	CAISDGTGGSEKLFF
-	TRBV18	TRBJ1-2	-	TGTGCCAGCTCACCTCAGGACAGCATCCTCCCTAACTATGGCTACACCTTC	CASSPQDSILPNYGYTF
-	TRBV27	TRBJ2-1	TRBD1	TGTGCCAGCAGCCCTGGGCAGGGGGCCATTATCTCCTACAATGAGCAGTTCTTC	CASSPGQGAIISYNEQFF
few	TRBV7-9	TRBJ1-2	-	TGTGCCAGCAGCTTAGGCCGGACAACCTATGGCTACACCTTC	CASSLGRTTYGYTF